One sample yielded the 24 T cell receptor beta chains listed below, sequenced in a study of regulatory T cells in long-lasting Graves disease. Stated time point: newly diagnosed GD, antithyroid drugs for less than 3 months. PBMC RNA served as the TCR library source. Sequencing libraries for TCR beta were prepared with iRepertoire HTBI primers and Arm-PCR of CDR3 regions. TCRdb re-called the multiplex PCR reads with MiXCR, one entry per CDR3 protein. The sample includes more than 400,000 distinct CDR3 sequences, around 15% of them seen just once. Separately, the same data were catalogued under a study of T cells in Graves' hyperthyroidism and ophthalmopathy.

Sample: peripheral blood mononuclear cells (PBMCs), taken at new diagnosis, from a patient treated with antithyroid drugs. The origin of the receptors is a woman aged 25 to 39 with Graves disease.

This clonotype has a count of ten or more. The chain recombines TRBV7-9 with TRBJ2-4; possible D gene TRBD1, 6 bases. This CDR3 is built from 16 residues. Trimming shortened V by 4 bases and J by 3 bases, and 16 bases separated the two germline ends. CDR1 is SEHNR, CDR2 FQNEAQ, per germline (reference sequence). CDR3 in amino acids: CASSSTGTWVKNIQYF. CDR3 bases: TGTGCCAGCAGCTCGACCGGGACATGGGTCAAAAACATTCAGTACTTC.

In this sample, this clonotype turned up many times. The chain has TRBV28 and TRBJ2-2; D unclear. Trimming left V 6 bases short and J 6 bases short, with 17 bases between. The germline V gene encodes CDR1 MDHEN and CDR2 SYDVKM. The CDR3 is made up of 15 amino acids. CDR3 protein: CASRASWGLAGELFF. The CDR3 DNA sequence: TGTGCCAGCAGGGCGAGTTGGGGTCTAGCCGGGGAGCTGTTTTTT.

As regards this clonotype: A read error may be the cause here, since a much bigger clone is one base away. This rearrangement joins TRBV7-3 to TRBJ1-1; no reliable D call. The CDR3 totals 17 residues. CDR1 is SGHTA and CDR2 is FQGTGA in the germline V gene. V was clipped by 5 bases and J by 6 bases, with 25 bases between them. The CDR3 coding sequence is TGTGCCAGCAGCCCCCCAGTGTGGCCGAGTCTGGGCGCTGAAGCTTTCTTT. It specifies CASSPPVWPSLGAEAFF. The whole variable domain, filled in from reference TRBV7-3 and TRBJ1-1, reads GAGVSQTPSNKVTEKGKYVELRCDPISGHTALYWYRQSLGQGPEFLIYFQGTGAADDSGLPNDRFFAVRPEGSVSTLKIQRTERGDSAVYLCASSPPVWPSLGAEAFFGQGTRLTVV.

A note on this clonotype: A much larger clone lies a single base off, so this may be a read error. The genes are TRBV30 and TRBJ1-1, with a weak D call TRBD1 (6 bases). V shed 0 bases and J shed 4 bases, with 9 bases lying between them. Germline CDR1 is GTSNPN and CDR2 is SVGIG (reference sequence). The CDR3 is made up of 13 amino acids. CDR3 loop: CAWSVGGGTEAFF. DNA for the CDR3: TGTGCCTGGAGTGTAGGGGGAGGCACTGAAGCTTTCTTT.

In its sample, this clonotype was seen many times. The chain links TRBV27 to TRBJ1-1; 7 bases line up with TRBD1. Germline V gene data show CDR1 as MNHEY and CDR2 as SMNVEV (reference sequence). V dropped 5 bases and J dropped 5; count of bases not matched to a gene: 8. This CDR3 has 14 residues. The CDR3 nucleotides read TGTGCCAGCAGTCCTACAGGGGTATGGACTGAAGCTTTCTTT. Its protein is CASSPTGVWTEAFF.

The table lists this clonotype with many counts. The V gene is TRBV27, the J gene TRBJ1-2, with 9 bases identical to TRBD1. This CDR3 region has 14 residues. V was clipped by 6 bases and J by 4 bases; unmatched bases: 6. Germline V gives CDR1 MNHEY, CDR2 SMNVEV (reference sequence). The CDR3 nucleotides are TGTGCCAGCAGGGGAACAGGGGGCCCCTATGGCTACACCTTC. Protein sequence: CASRGTGGPYGYTF.

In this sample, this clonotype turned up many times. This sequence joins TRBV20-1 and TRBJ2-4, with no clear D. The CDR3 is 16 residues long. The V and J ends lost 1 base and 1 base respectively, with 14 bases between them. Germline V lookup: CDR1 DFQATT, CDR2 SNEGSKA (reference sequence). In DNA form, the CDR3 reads TGCAGTGCTAGAGGACCTTTGCGGAACGCCAAAAACATTCAGTACTTC. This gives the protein CSARGPLRNAKNIQYF.

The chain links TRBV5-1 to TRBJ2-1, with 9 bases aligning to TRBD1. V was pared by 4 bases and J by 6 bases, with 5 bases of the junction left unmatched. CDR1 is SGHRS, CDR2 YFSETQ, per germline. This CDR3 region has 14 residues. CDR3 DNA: TGCGCCAGCAGCGGGGGACAGGGCTGCAATGAGCAGTTCTTC. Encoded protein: CASSGGQGCNEQFF.

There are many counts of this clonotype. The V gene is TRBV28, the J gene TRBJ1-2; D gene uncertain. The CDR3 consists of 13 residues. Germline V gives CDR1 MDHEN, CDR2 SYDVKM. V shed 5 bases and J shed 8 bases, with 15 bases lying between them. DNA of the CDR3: TGTGCCAGCAGTGAGTCGACATTTCCCGGCTACACCTTC. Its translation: CASSESTFPGYTF.

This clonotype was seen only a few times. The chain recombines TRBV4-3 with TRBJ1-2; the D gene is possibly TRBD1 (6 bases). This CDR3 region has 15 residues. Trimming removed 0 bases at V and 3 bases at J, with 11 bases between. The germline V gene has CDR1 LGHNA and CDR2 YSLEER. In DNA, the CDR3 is TGCGCCAGCAGCCAAGATAACAGGGCCTACTATGGCTACACCTTC. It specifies CASSQDNRAYYGYTF.

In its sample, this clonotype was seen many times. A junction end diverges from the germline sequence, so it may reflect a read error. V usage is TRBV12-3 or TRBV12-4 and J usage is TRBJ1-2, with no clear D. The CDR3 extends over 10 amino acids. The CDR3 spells CASSFEVRIF. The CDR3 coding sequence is TGTGCCAGCAGTTTTGAGGTCAGGATCTTC.

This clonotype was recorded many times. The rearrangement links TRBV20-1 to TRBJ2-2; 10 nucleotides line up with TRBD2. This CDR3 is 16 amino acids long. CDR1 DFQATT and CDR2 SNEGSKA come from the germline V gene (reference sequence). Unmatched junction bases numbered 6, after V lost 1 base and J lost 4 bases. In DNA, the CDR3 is TGCAGTGCTAGAGCCCTAGCGGGAGCTGTCACCGGGGAGCTGTTTTTT. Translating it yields CSARALAGAVTGELFF.

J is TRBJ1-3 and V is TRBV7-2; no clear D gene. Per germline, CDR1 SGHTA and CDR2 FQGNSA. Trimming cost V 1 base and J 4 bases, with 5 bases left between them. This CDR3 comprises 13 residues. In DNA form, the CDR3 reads TGTGCCAGCAGCTTAGTCGGAGGAAACACCATATATTTT. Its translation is CASSLVGGNTIYF.

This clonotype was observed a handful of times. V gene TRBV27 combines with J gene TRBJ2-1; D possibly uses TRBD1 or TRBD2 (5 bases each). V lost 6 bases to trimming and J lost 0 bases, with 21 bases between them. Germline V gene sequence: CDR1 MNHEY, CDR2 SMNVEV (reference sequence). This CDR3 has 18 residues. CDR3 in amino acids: CASRGEEGGLISYNEQFF. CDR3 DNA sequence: TGTGCCAGCAGGGGGGAAGAGGGTGGCCTAATCTCCTACAATGAGCAGTTCTTC.

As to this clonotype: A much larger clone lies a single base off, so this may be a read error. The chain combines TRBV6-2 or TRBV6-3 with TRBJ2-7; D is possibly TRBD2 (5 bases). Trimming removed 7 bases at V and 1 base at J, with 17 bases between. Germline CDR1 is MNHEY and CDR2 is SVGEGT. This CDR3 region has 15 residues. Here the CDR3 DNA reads TGTGCCAGCAACCCACCTGAAGCGGCTTCCTACGAGCAGTACTTC. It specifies CASNPPEAASYEQYF.

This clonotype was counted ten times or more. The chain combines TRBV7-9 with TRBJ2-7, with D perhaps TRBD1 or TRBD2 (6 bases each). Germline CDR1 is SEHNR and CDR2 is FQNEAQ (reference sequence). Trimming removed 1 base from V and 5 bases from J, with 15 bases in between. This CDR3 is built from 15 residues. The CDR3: CASSLGAGHSDEQYF. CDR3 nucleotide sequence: TGTGCCAGCAGCTTAGGTGCGGGACACTCGGACGAGCAGTACTTC.

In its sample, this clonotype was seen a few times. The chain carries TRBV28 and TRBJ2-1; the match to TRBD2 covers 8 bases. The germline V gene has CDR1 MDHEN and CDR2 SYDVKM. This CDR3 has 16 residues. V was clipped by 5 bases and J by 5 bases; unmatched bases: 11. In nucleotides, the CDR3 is TGTGCCAGCAGTGCAACCGGGACTAGAGGGGACAATGAGCAGTTCTTC. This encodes CASSATGTRGDNEQFF.

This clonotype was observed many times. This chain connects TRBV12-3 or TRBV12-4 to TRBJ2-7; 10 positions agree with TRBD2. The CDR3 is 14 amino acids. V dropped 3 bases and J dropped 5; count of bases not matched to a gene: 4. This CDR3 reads CASSFVAGGDEQYF. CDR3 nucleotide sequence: TGTGCCAGCAGTTTCGTAGCGGGAGGTGACGAGCAGTACTTC.

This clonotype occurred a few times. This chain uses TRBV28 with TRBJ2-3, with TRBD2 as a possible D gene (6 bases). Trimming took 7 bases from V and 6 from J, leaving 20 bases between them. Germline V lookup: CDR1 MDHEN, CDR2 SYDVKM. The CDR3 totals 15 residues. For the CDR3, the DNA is TGTGCCAGCATCGAGGAGGGCCCATGGTCCGATACGCAGTATTTT. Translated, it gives CASIEEGPWSDTQYF.

The CDR3 DNA sequence: TGTGCCAGTAGCAAGGGAGCCTACGAGCAGTACTTC. It codes for CASSKGAYEQYF. This chain joins TRBV19 and TRBJ2-7; D might be TRBD2 (5 bases). The germline CDR1 and CDR2 sequences are LNHDA and SQIVND (reference sequence). V was shortened by 6 bases and J by 2 bases, with 8 bases between the two germline ends. The CDR3 is 12 residues long.

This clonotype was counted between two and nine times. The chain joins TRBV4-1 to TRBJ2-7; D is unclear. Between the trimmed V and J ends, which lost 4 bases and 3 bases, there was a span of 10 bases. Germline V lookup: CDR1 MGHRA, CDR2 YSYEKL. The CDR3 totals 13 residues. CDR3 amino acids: CASSLVQYYEQYF. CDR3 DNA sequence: TGCGCCAGCAGCCTGGTGCAATACTACGAGCAGTACTTC.

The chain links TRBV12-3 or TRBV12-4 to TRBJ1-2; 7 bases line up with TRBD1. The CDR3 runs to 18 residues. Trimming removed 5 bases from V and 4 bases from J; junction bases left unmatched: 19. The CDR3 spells CASSQGGLQGLFLYGYTF. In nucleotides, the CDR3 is TGTGCCAGCAGTCAGGGGGGTTTACAGGGACTATTTCTCTATGGCTACACCTTC.

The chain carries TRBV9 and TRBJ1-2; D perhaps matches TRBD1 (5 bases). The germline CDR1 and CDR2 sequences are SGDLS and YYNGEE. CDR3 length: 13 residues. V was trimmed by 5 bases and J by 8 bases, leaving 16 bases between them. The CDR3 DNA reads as TGTGCCAGCAGGCTTGCGGGGCGCGGAGGCTACACCTTC. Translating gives CASRLAGRGGYTF.

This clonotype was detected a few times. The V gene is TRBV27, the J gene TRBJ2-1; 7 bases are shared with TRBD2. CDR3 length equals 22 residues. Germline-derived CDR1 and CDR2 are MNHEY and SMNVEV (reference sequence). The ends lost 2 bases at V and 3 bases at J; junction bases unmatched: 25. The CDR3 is CASSLINPPTSRRSIHYNEQFF. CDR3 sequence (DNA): TGTGCCAGCAGTTTAATAAATCCACCGACTAGCAGGAGGTCTATCCACTACAATGAGCAGTTCTTC.